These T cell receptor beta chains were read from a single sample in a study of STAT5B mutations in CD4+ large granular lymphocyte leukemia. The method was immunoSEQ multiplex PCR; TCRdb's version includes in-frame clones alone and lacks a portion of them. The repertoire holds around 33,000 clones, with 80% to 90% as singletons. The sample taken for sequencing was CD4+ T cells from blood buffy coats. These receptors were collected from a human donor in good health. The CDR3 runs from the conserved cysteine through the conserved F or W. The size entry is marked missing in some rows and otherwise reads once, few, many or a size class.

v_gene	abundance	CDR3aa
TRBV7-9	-	CASSLLRSGKDTQYF
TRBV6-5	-	CASSYQLEGSRAFF
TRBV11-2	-	CASSFPGLPSSYNEQFF
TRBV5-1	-	CASSLGLGSSEQFF
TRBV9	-	CASSVEGTSGKNEQFF
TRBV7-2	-	CASSLISGAADTQYF
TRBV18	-	CASSPPSVGTGVGYTF
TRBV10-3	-	CAISEGLAGDYEQYF
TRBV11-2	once	CASSSLDRGRFEQFF
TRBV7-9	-	CASSLAGGAQGYTF
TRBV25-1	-	CASSGQAHSNQPQHF
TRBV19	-	CASSGGTSGRRNEQFF
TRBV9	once	CASSVGATGELFF
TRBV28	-	CASSFGTSGVNEQFF
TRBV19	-	CASSSSGVTEAFF
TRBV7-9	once	CASSLEGSRVSGANVLTF
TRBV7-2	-	CASSHGDRKETQYF
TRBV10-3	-	CAISGAVTATYGYTF
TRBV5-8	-	CASSSGTGVGLSTDTQYF
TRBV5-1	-	CASSLAPGTSNNEQFF
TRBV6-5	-	CASSYSRAGAEAFF
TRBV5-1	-	CASSLGQGAGDTQYF
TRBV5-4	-	CASSLEETQYF